This is a list of T cell receptor beta chains from one sample in a study of cytomegalovirus exposure and HLA in healthy donors. Clones were sequenced by immunoSEQ multiplex PCR, and TCRdb holds only the in-frame ones, with some missing. The table shows more than 90,000 clones, with about four fifths occurring only once. The sample comprised PBMCs. Source of these receptors: a human donor in good health. CDR3s include the opening cysteine and the closing phenylalanine or tryptophan. Fields, in order: V gene, D gene, clone size, J gene, CDR3 protein, CDR3 DNA. The D gene is left open where the match is weak. A clone size is listed for some rows: how often the clone was seen (once, few, many), or a class if it is expanded.

>TRBV5-6|NA|once|TRBJ1-1
CASSPIFREGVLNTEAFF
TGTGCCAGCAGCCCCATTTTTAGGGAGGGAGTTCTAAACACTGAAGCTTTCTTT
>TRBV7-2|TRBD2|NA|TRBJ2-3
CASSLAAGVTDTQYF
TGTGCCAGCAGCTTAGCTGCGGGAGTCACAGATACGCAGTATTTT
>TRBV6-1|TRBD1|NA|TRBJ2-7
CASLGQGSYEQYF
TGTGCCAGTCTGGGACAGGGAAGCTACGAGCAGTACTTC
>TRBV7-9|TRBD2|NA|TRBJ2-1
CASSSQRLAGSEQFF
TGTGCCAGCAGCTCCCAAAGACTAGCGGGGAGTGAGCAGTTCTTC
>TRBV5-1|TRBD1|NA|TRBJ1-3
CASSQTGGNSGNTIYF
TGCGCCAGCAGCCAAACAGGGGGCAACTCTGGAAACACCATATATTTT
>TRBV6-6|NA|NA|TRBJ1-5
CASSYSVRQGDQPQHF
TGTGCCAGCAGTTACTCGGTTAGGCAGGGTGATCAGCCCCAGCATTTT
>TRBV7-9|NA|NA|TRBJ1-1
CASSPGLFDTEAFF
TGTGCCAGCAGTCCCGGACTATTCGACACTGAAGCTTTCTTT
>TRBV29-1|NA|NA|TRBJ1-3
CSVGAASGNTIYF
TGCAGCGTTGGGGCTGCCTCTGGAAACACCATATATTTT
>TRBV14|NA|NA|TRBJ1-4
CASSTPPRRAGTNEKLFF
TGTGCCAGCAGCACACCACCCCGGAGGGCCGGAACAAATGAAAAACTGTTTTTT
>TRBV2|NA|NA|TRBJ2-6
CASSEFEGLGGANVLTF
TGTGCCAGCAGTGAGTTTGAGGGTTTGGGCGGGGCCAACGTCCTGACTTTC
>TRBV6-5|TRBD1|NA|TRBJ1-2
CASSYSAGGVYGYTF
TGTGCCAGCAGTTATTCGGCAGGGGGAGTCTATGGCTACACCTTC
>TRBV5-1|NA|NA|TRBJ1-1
CASTKRQAMNTEAFF
TGCGCCAGCACCAAGAGACAGGCAATGAACACTGAAGCTTTCTTT
>TRBV19|TRBD1|few|TRBJ1-5
CASSTGQGRRQPQHF
TGTGCCAGTAGTACGGGACAGGGGAGGAGGCAGCCCCAGCATTTT
>TRBV6-6|NA|NA|TRBJ1-4
CASNRWTNEKLFF
TGTGCCAGTAACAGGTGGACTAATGAAAAACTGTTTTTT
>TRBV5-1|TRBD2|NA|TRBJ2-5
CASRPIAGDAGGETQYF
TGCGCCAGCAGACCAATAGCGGGCGATGCCGGGGGGGAGACCCAGTACTTC
>TRBV9|TRBD2|NA|TRBJ2-7
CASSVGLSGGADEQYF
TGTGCCAGCAGCGTAGGTCTGAGCGGGGGGGCAGACGAGCAGTACTTC
>TRBV6-1|NA|NA|TRBJ1-1
CASSEGEMDSPLNTEAFF
TGTGCCAGCAGTGAAGGGGAAATGGACAGCCCTTTGAACACTGAAGCTTTCTTT
>TRBV21-1|NA|NA|TRBJ2-2
CASPGTGDTGELFF
TGTGCCAGCCCTGGGACAGGGGACACCGGGGAGCTGTTTTTT
>TRBV6-5|NA|NA|TRBJ2-5
CASSLQLSGETQYF
TGTGCCAGCAGTCTACAACTGTCGGGGGAGACCCAGTACTTC
>TRBV7-9|TRBD2|NA|TRBJ2-2
CASSDTNRLAGGGTGELFF
TGTGCCAGCAGCGACACAAATCGACTAGCGGGGGGCGGTACCGGGGAGCTGTTTTTT
>TRBV6-5|NA|few|TRBJ1-1
CASGAIGSPYTEAFF
TGTGCCAGCGGGGCCATCGGGTCTCCTTACACTGAAGCTTTCTTT
>TRBV18|TRBD1|NA|TRBJ1-5
CASSPIPGTESNQPQHF
TGTGCCAGCTCACCAATTCCCGGGACAGAAAGCAATCAGCCCCAGCATTTT
>TRBV9|NA|NA|TRBJ2-3
CASSVVSRLADTQYF
TGTGCCAGCAGCGTAGTTTCCAGGTTGGCAGATACGCAGTATTTT
>TRBV18|NA|NA|TRBJ1-2
CASSPVLDYGYTF
TGTGCCAGCTCACCAGTCCTTGACTATGGCTACACCTTC
>TRBV6-5|NA|once|TRBJ1-2
CASSAQGNYGYTF
TGTGCCAGCAGTGCCCAGGGGAACTATGGCTACACCTTC
>TRBV9|TRBD1|NA|TRBJ2-5
CASSPQTGKETQYF
TGTGCCAGCAGCCCCCAGACAGGGAAAGAGACCCAGTACTTC
>TRBV30|NA|NA|TRBJ2-2
CAWSIDRMNTGELFF
TGTGCCTGGAGCATCGACAGGATGAACACCGGGGAGCTGTTTTTT
>TRBV5-6|TRBD1|NA|TRBJ2-4
CASSGTELAKNIQYF
TGTGCCAGCAGCGGGACAGAGCTAGCCAAAAACATTCAGTACTTC
>TRBV27|TRBD1|NA|TRBJ2-7
CASSDRGLYEQYF
TGTGCCAGCAGTGACAGGGGATTGTACGAGCAGTACTTC
>TRBV2|NA|NA|TRBJ2-2
CATSTGDTGELFF
TGTGCCACCTCGACCGGGGACACCGGGGAGCTGTTTTTT
>TRBV6-6|TRBD1|NA|TRBJ2-1
CASSPRDRYNEQFF
TGTGCCAGCAGTCCCCGGGACAGATACAATGAGCAGTTCTTC
>TRBV2|TRBD1|NA|TRBJ1-5
CASSAQGASNQPQHF
TGTGCCAGCAGTGCCCAGGGGGCGAGCAATCAGCCCCAGCATTTT
>TRBV11-3|NA|NA|TRBJ2-3
CASSLGRGSDTQYF
TGTGCCAGCAGCTTAGGACGAGGATCAGATACGCAGTATTTT
>TRBV11-3|NA|NA|TRBJ2-7
CASSLGTGPYEQYF
TGTGCCAGCAGCTTAGGAACAGGTCCCTACGAGCAGTACTTC
>TRBV19|NA|NA|TRBJ1-5
CASSIVDFPRGNQPQHF
TGTGCCAGTAGTATAGTGGACTTCCCTAGGGGCAATCAGCCCCAGCATTTT
>TRBV9|TRBD1|NA|TRBJ2-2
CASSSMDRVIGELFF
TGTGCCAGCAGCTCAATGGACAGGGTGATCGGGGAGCTGTTTTTT
>TRBV5-5|NA|NA|TRBJ2-1
CASSLGPSRETEQFF
TGTGCCAGCAGCTTGGGACCCAGCCGGGAGACGGAGCAGTTCTTC
>TRBV11-2|TRBD1|NA|TRBJ1-2
CASSPTPRTGDGYTF
TGTGCCAGCAGCCCCACTCCGAGGACAGGGGATGGCTACACCTTC
>TRBV5-1|NA|once|TRBJ1-1
CASSPGGGLNTEAFF
TGCGCCAGCAGCCCGGGGGGGGGCCTGAACACTGAAGCTTTCTTT
>TRBV9|TRBD1|NA|TRBJ1-4
CASSAGGTGREKLFF
TGTGCCAGCAGCGCGGGGGGGACAGGGCGTGAAAAACTGTTTTTT
>TRBV27|TRBD1|NA|TRBJ2-7
CASRYAGTGISYEQYF
TGTGCCAGCAGATACGCCGGGACAGGGATATCCTACGAGCAGTACTTC
>TRBV30|TRBD1|NA|TRBJ2-3
CAETQGNADTQYF
TGTGCCGAGACACAGGGGAACGCAGATACGCAGTATTTT
>TRBV11-3|TRBD2|NA|TRBJ2-5
CASSGEGETQYF
TGTGCCAGCAGCGGGGAGGGCGAGACCCAGTACTTC
>TRBV2|NA|NA|TRBJ2-5
CASNSGSQETQYF
TGTGCCAGCAATTCAGGAAGCCAAGAGACCCAGTACTTC
>TRBV30|NA|NA|TRBJ2-5
CAWSVVRQETQYF
TGTGCCTGGAGTGTGGTGCGGCAAGAGACCCAGTACTTC
>TRBV30|NA|few|TRBJ1-3
CAWDSGGLSGNTIYF
TGTGCCTGGGACTCAGGAGGGTTGTCTGGAAACACCATATATTTT
>TRBV6-5|TRBD2|NA|TRBJ2-1
CASWTSGRYNEQFF
TGTGCCAGCTGGACTAGCGGTCGTTACAATGAGCAGTTCTTC
>TRBV7-2|NA|NA|TRBJ2-7
CASSLAAGEIYEQYF
TGTGCCAGCAGCTTAGCGGCAGGGGAAATATACGAGCAGTACTTC
>TRBV21-1|NA|NA|TRBJ2-5
CASWWVSGTQYF
TGTGCCAGCTGGTGGGTCAGCGGGACCCAGTACTTC
>TRBV5-1|NA|once|TRBJ1-2
CASSSGDTPPLYGYTF
TGCGCCAGCAGCTCGGGGGATACCCCCCCTTTGTATGGCTACACCTTC
>TRBV5-6|NA|NA|TRBJ1-3
CASTQLPRGNTIYF
TGTGCCAGCACCCAATTACCGCGGGGAAACACCATATATTTT
>TRBV5-8|TRBD2|few|TRBJ2-7
CASSLWLAGYEQYF
TGTGCCAGCAGCTTATGGCTAGCGGGCTACGAGCAGTACTTC
>TRBV6-6|TRBD1|NA|TRBJ1-5
CASTGQAGNQPQHF
TGTGCCAGCACCGGACAGGCCGGGAATCAGCCCCAGCATTTT
>TRBV6-5|TRBD1|NA|TRBJ1-2
CASSRQGPNYGYTF
TGTGCCAGCAGTAGACAGGGTCCTAACTATGGCTACACCTTC
>TRBV29-1|TRBD2|NA|TRBJ2-6
CSVASGGGSGANVLTF
TGCAGCGTTGCTAGCGGGGGGGGCTCTGGGGCCAACGTCCTGACTTTC